The 11 T cell receptor beta chains given below trace back to one sample, sequenced in a study of blood T cell repertoires in COVID-19. The table came from immunoSEQ multiplex PCR; TCRdb's copy has only in-frame clones and leaves some out. Found here are a few hundred thousand clones, about 90% of them singletons; the top ten hold 0.6%. Sequencing input: PBMCs or T cells enriched from blood (not recorded which). These receptors came from a man aged 18 to 30 who had recovered from COVID-19.

The V gene is TRBV5-1, the J gene TRBJ1-6; D may be TRBD1 (5 bases). Germline assignment: CDR1 SGHRS and CDR2 YFSETQ. This CDR3 spans 13 amino acids. V lost 7 bases to trimming and J lost 3 bases, with 8 bases between them. CDR3 loop: CASATDYNSPLHF. The CDR3 DNA reads TGCGCCAGCGCGACAGACTATAATTCACCCCTCCACTTT.

This chain joins TRBV3-1 (or the pseudogene TRBV3-2) and TRBJ1-1; 7 bases agree with TRBD1. The CDR3 loop spans 13 amino acids. Trimming cost V 3 bases and J 4 bases; bases outside gene matches: 2. CDR1 and CDR2 from the germline V gene are LGHDT and YNNKEL (reference sequence). The chain's CDR3 is CASSQSGGTEAFF. CDR3 in DNA: TGTGCCAGCAGCCAGTCAGGGGGCACTGAAGCTTTCTTT.

The chain combines TRBV19 with TRBJ1-6; TRBD1 aligns across 7 bases. The length of the CDR3 is 13 residues. Losses at the gene ends were 8 bases for V and 8 bases for J; bases not matched to a gene: 6. CDR1 and CDR2 (germline): LNHDA, SQIVND (reference sequence). The DNA of the CDR3 is TGTGCCAGTTCCGAAGACAGGGATTCACCCCTCCACTTT. This gives the protein CASSEDRDSPLHF.

This chain uses TRBV25-1 with TRBJ2-7; TRBD2 matches 9 bases. CDR1 and CDR2 (germline): MGHDK, SYGVNS. This CDR3 spans 14 amino acids. The V gene end was trimmed by 5 bases and the J gene end by 2 bases; junction bases not matched to a gene: 4. Written as DNA, the CDR3 is TGTGCCAGCAGTAGCGGGAGGCTTACCTACGAGCAGTACTTC. Its protein is CASSSGRLTYEQYF.

The chain carries TRBV30 and TRBJ1-3, with D tentatively TRBD1 (6 bases). Germline assignment: CDR1 GTSNPN and CDR2 SVGIG (reference sequence). The CDR3 extends over 14 amino acids. The V end was cut by 0 bases, the J end by 2 bases, with 8 bases between. The CDR3 sequence is CAWSVGGAGNTIYF. The CDR3 DNA reads TGTGCCTGGAGTGTAGGGGGGGCTGGAAACACCATATATTTT.

The V and J genes are TRBV24-1 and TRBJ1-2; D ambiguous. This CDR3 is built from 13 residues. V dropped 5 bases and J dropped 5 bases, with 11 bases sitting between them. Germline values: CDR1 KGHDR, CDR2 SFDVKD. CDR3 loop: CATSVGESYGYTF. CDR3 DNA: TGTGCCACCAGTGTCGGAGAGTCTTATGGCTACACCTTC.

The chain has TRBV7-9 and TRBJ2-1; a possible D gene is TRBD1 (5 bases). Per germline, CDR1 SEHNR and CDR2 FQNEAQ (reference sequence). The CDR3 is 17 amino acids. V was pared by 4 bases and J by 0 bases, with 16 bases between. Here the CDR3 DNA reads TGTGCCAGCAGCTATTATTGGGGCCGGAGCTCCTACAATGAGCAGTTCTTC. Translated, it gives CASSYYWGRSSYNEQFF.

As concerns this clone: This sample also contains other DNA sequences that code for the same CDR3. The genes are TRBV15 and TRBJ1-2, with D tentatively TRBD1 (5 bases). Per germline, CDR1 LNHNV and CDR2 YYDKDF (reference sequence). The CDR3 extends over 15 amino acids. Trimming left V 1 base short and J 0 bases short, with 9 bases between. The CDR3 coding sequence is TGTGCCACCAGCAGAGGTGAAGGGGCTAACTATGGCTACACCTTC. As protein: CATSRGEGANYGYTF.

V usage is TRBV2 and J usage is TRBJ1-5, with D hard to call. The length of the CDR3 is 14 residues. In germline, CDR1 is SNHLY, CDR2 FYNNEI. Trimming took off 6 bases at V and 2 bases at J, with 11 bases between the two ends. The CDR3 is CASSPGLGNQPQHF. Written as DNA, the CDR3 is TGTGCCAGCAGCCCAGGTCTTGGCAATCAGCCCCAGCATTTT.

This clone was observed a single time. The chain has TRBV28 and TRBJ1-2, with unresolved D. Germline lookup yields CDR1 MDHEN and CDR2 SYDVKM. Trimming left V 2 bases short and J 8 bases short, with 15 bases between. The CDR3 sequence is 14 residues long. As DNA, the CDR3 is TGTGCCAGCAGTTTAAGTGGAGGCTCGAAAGGCTACACCTTC. This codes for CASSLSGGSKGYTF.

The J gene is TRBJ2-3, the V gene TRBV3-1 (or the pseudogene TRBV3-2); tentative D call: TRBD1 (6 bases). This CDR3 region has 13 residues. Trimming removed 4 bases from V and 4 bases from J, with 9 bases in between. Germline V gene sequence: CDR1 LGHDT, CDR2 YNNKEL (reference sequence). The CDR3 sequence: CASSRSGADTQYF. The CDR3 nucleotides read TGTGCCAGCAGCCGATCAGGGGCAGATACGCAGTATTTT.